These 10 T cell receptor beta chains share one sample of origin, sequenced in a study of shared clonotypes between healthy human individuals. TCRdb's table, derived via immunoSEQ multiplex PCR, lists solely in-frame clones and lacks some. The sample lists approximately 1.9 million clones, 93% seen once, with more than 1.5% in the top ten. Naive CD8 cells, CD45RO-negative and positively selected for CCR7, excluded terminally differentiated effector memory CD45RA+ cells. The sample taken for sequencing was naive CD8+ T cells from PBMCs. The receptor source for this set is a man aged 18 to 30 in good health. Some clones in this sample may be carry-over from other donors' samples.

The chain links TRBV5-1 to TRBJ1-2, with 9 bases matching TRBD1. The CDR3 is 15 amino acids. The V gene's germline CDR1 is SGHRS and CDR2 YFSETQ. Trimming cost V 4 bases and J 1 base; bases outside gene matches: 5. The CDR3 coding sequence is TGCGCCAGCAGCGTAGGACAGGGGTTTAACTATGGCTACACCTTC. It translates to CASSVGQGFNYGYTF.

The genes are TRBV6-1 and TRBJ1-4; TRBD1 matches 7 bases. V shed 6 bases, J shed 4 bases, and the junction held 8 bases outside the gene matches. The CDR3 has 15 residues. Germline V gene sequence: CDR1 MNHNS, CDR2 SASEGT. The CDR3 loop reads CASSPGTALNEKLFF. CDR3 bases: TGTGCCAGCAGCCCCGGGACAGCCCTTAATGAAAAACTGTTTTTT.

The chain links TRBV11-2 to TRBJ2-3; D gene unclear. Per the germline V gene, CDR1 is SGHAT and CDR2 is FQNNGV. The CDR3 loop spans 15 amino acids. Trimming removed 4 bases at V and 1 base at J, with 12 bases between. The DNA of the CDR3 is TGTGCCAGCAGCTGGACGCTTAGAGGCACAGATACGCAGTATTTT. It encodes CASSWTLRGTDTQYF. Full variable domain (missing parts from reference TRBV11-2 and TRBJ2-3): EAGVAQSPRYKIIEKRQSVAFWCNPISGHATLYWYQQILGQGPKLLIQFQNNGVVDDSQLPKDRFSAERLKGVDSTLKIQPAKLEDSAVYLCASSWTLRGTDTQYFGPGTRLTVL.

This chain uses TRBV7-8 with TRBJ2-1; 7 bases fit TRBD2. The CDR3 is 15 amino acids. Germline loops: CDR1 SGHVS, CDR2 FQNEAQ. V lost 5 bases and J lost 6; bases outside the gene matches: 10. In DNA, the CDR3 is TGTGCCAGCAGCAGAATAGGGGACTATCCCAATGAGCAGTTCTTC. Its protein is CASSRIGDYPNEQFF.

V and J are TRBV5-6 and TRBJ2-7; no reliable D call. Germline V lookup: CDR1 SGHDT, CDR2 YYEEEE. Trimming removed 4 bases from V and 5 bases from J, with 10 bases in between. There are 12 residues in the CDR3. The CDR3 protein is CASSPGRNEQYF. The CDR3 coding sequence is TGTGCCAGCAGCCCCGGACGTAACGAGCAGTACTTC.

The rearrangement links TRBV27 to TRBJ2-3; D is ambiguous. The germline V gene has CDR1 MNHEY and CDR2 SMNVEV (reference sequence). V lost 0 bases and J 2 bases, leaving 12 bases between the germline ends. The length of the CDR3 is 16 residues. The CDR3 spells CASSLSGRKFTDTQYF. CDR3 in DNA: TGTGCCAGCAGTTTATCTGGACGAAAATTCACAGATACGCAGTATTTT.

The rearrangement links TRBV9 to TRBJ1-1; possible D gene TRBD1, 5 bases. This CDR3 has 16 amino acids. V was shortened by 0 bases and J by 0 bases, with 12 bases between the two germline ends. Germline-derived CDR1 and CDR2 are SGDLS and YYNGEE. For the CDR3, the DNA is TGTGCCAGCAGCGTAGCTGGGGGGGTAATGAACACTGAAGCTTTCTTT. Translation: CASSVAGGVMNTEAFF. Based on the CDR3 plus reference TRBV9 and TRBJ1-1, the full variable domain is DSGVTQTPKHLITATGQRVTLRCSPRSGDLSVYWYQQSLDQGLQFLIQYYNGEERAKGNILERFSAQQFPDLHSELNLSSLELGDSALYFCASSVAGGVMNTEAFFGQGTRLTVV.

Worth noting for this clone: Other DNA sequences in the same sample also yield this CDR3. V gene TRBV30 combines with J gene TRBJ2-2; D might be TRBD1 (5 bases). The CDR3 has 12 amino acids. V was trimmed by 4 bases and J by 6 bases, leaving 9 bases between them. Germline CDR1 and CDR2: GTSNPN and SVGIG (reference sequence). The CDR3 here is CAWNRGPGELFF. The CDR3 nucleotides read TGTGCCTGGAATAGGGGTCCCGGGGAGCTGTTTTTT.

The chain carries TRBV9 and TRBJ2-5; D uncertain. V was trimmed by 4 bases and J by 2 bases, leaving 12 bases between them. The V gene's germline CDR1 is SGDLS and CDR2 YYNGEE. The CDR3 length is 14 residues. The DNA for the CDR3 is TGTGCCAGCAGCACCAAGGGCCTTCAAGAGACCCAGTACTTC. This sequence encodes CASSTKGLQETQYF.

The chain couples TRBV27 to TRBJ2-7; 8 bases fit TRBD1. The CDR3 is 17 amino acids. V lost 1 base, J lost 4 bases, and 12 bases stayed unmatched. From germline, CDR1 is MNHEY and CDR2 SMNVEV (reference sequence). The CDR3 nucleotides are TGTGCCAGCAGTTTATGGTACCCCGGGACAGGAGGATACGAGCAGTACTTC. This encodes CASSLWYPGTGGYEQYF.